This entry lists 5 T cell receptor beta chains sequenced from one sample in a study of CD8 T cells in Susac syndrome. The RNA input was roughly 0.45 to 1 ug, and it was reverse transcribed with random hexamers. TCRdb fed the immunoSEQ multiplex PCR reads into MiXCR, producing one record per CDR3 protein. The profile shows approximately 110,000 distinct CDR3 sequences, approximately 96% of them singletons. Source material: CD4+ T cells from PBMCs. The source is a human donor in good health.

The chain uses TRBV5-1 and TRBJ2-7; 9 bases fit TRBD1. Trimming removed 0 bases from V and 3 bases from J; junction bases left unmatched: 7. Germline values: CDR1 SGHRS, CDR2 YFSETQ. This CDR3 contains 16 residues. The CDR3, as DNA: TGCGCCAGCAGCTTGGCTACCGGGACAGGGTTCTACGAGCAGTACTTC. Encoded protein: CASSLATGTGFYEQYF.

The chain is built from TRBV29-1 and TRBJ2-7; D unresolved. Trimming left V 7 bases short and J 0 bases short, with 13 bases between. The germline V gene encodes CDR1 SQVTM and CDR2 ANQGSEA. The length of the CDR3 is 13 residues. CDR3 bases: TGCAGCGCTGTGGACCCTAGCTCCTACGAGCAGTACTTC. Its protein product is CSAVDPSSYEQYF.

The chain joins TRBV6-6 to TRBJ2-7; weak D call: TRBD2 (5 bases). Looked up from germline, CDR1 is MNHNY and CDR2 is SVGAGI (reference sequence). V was pared by 4 bases and J by 3 bases, with 7 bases between. The CDR3 contains 12 residues. The CDR3 loop is CASSFSDYEQYF. DNA for the CDR3: TGTGCCAGCAGTTTTAGCGACTACGAGCAGTACTTC.

In this sample, this clonotype turned up once. CDR3 loop: CASSRFQGTSNSPLHF. The CDR3 nucleotides are TGTGCCAGCAGCCGCTTCCAGGGTACCTCGAATTCACCCCTCCACTTT. V is TRBV6-1 and J is TRBJ1-6; D might be TRBD1 (5 bases). V was pared by 6 bases and J by 7 bases, with 19 bases between. Germline V gene data show CDR1 as MNHNS and CDR2 as SASEGT. The CDR3 covers 16 residues.

The chain employs TRBV27 and TRBJ1-5; D is undetermined. CDR1 is MNHEY and CDR2 is SMNVEV in the germline V gene (reference sequence). Trimming left V 4 bases short and J 6 bases short, with 7 bases between. The CDR3 covers 12 residues. The CDR3: CASSWVGQPQHF. The CDR3 DNA follows: TGTGCCAGCAGTTGGGTGGGTCAGCCCCAGCATTTT.